This T cell receptor beta chain was found in a study of OX40 agonist ivuxolimab in advanced cancers. TCRdb's table, derived via immunoSEQ multiplex PCR, lists solely in-frame clones and lacks some. The table lists some 66,000 clones, over 75% of them singletons. The V gene lost 3 bases and the J gene lost 0 bases, with 9 bases spanning the gap. The germline V gene encodes CDR1 SNHLY and CDR2 FYNNEI. This CDR3 contains 15 residues. Sequenced here: CD4+ or CD8+ T cells sorted from blood, sampled in a trial of the OX40 agonist ivuxolimab. This clonotype originated in an adult with an advanced solid tumor such as melanoma, head and neck, liver or kidney cancer. V usage is TRBV2 and J usage is TRBJ2-1; TRBD2 is a possible D gene (6 bases). The CDR3 loop reads CASSERGSSYNEQFF. For the CDR3, the DNA is TGTGCCAGCAGTGAGCGGGGAAGCTCCTACAATGAGCAGTTCTTC.